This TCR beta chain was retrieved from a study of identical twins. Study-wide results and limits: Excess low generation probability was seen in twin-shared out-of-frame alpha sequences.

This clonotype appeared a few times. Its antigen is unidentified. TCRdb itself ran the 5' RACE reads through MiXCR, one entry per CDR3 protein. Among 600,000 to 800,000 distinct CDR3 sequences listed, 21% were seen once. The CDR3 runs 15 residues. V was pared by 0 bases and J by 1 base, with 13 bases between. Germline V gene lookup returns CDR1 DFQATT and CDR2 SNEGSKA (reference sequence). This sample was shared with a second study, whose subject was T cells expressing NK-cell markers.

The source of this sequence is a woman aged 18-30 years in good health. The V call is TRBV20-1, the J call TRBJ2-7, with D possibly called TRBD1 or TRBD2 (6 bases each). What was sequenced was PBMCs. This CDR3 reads CSARDSGGRSYEQYF. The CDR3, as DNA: TGCAGTGCTAGAGATTCCGGGGGCAGATCCTACGAGCAGTACTTC.